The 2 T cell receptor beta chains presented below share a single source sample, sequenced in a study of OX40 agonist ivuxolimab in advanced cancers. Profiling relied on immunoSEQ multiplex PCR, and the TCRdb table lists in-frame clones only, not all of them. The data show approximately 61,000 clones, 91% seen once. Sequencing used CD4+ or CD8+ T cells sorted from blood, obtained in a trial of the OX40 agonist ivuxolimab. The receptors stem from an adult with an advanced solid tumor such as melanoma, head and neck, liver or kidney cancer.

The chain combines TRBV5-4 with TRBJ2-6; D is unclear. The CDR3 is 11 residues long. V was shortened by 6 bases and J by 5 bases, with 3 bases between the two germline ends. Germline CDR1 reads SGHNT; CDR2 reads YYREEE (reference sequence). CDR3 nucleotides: TGTGCCAGCACCAGGGCCAACGTCCTGACTTTC. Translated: CASTRANVLTF.

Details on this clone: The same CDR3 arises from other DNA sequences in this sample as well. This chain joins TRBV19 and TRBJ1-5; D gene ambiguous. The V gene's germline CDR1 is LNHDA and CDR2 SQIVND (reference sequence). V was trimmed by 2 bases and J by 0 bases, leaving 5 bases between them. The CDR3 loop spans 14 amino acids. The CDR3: CASSIRDSNQPQHF. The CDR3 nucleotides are TGTGCCAGTAGTATACGGGATAGCAATCAGCCCCAGCATTTT.